The present T cell receptor (beta chain) was sequenced within a study of OX40 agonist ivuxolimab in advanced cancers. For context, the study as a whole: The costimulatory receptor OX40 (CD134) was targeted by ivuxolimab, a fully human IgG2 agonistic monoclonal antibody. Partial responses were achieved by three dose-escalation patients, of whom one had hepatocellular carcinoma and two had cutaneous melanoma. A male proportion of around 80% and a mean age of roughly 58 years, ranging from 23 to 79, were recorded for the dose-escalation cohort. Peripheral TCRbeta sequencing was intended to test whether TCR sequence diversity was altered and clonal T-cell expansion was caused by ivuxolimab. Prior anti-PD-1, anti-PD-L1 or anti-CTLA-4 therapy was permitted, and approximately 40% of dose-escalation patients had received checkpoint inhibitors. The paper describes the monotherapy dose-escalation part (N = 52 patients) of the phase I trial of ivuxolimab. Intravenous ivuxolimab was administered to patients every 2 weeks at six dose levels: 0.01, 0.1, 0.3, 1.5, 3 and 10 mg/kg. Of the roughly 53 patients in dose escalation, around 20 had hepatocellular carcinoma, some 15 had melanoma, 9 had renal cell carcinoma and 9 had head and neck cancer. The investigation overall reported the following: The antigen specificity of the peripheral T cells that underwent clonal expansion was not determined. Partial responders in the 0.1-3.0 mg/kg groups had among the lowest normalized peripheral clonal expansion, especially among CD8+ T cells. Clonal expansion of both CD4+ and CD8+ blood T cells was observed from baseline to week 6 at doses 0.1 to 3.0 mg/kg. Low levels of normalized T-cell clonal expansion were also shown by some nonresponding patients. After ivuxolimab, more expanded clones were found on average in CD8+ T cells than in CD4+ T cells.

Patients with autoimmune disease history or receiving systemic immunosuppression were excluded from the trial. Peripheral blood for TCR sequencing was drawn from every dose cohort at baseline, at cycle 4 day 1 and at cycle 7 day 1. Samples were obtained from an open-label, multicenter, first-in-human phase I dose-escalation trial of ivuxolimab. Adults with locally advanced or metastatic melanoma, renal cell carcinoma, hepatocellular carcinoma or head and neck squamous cell carcinoma were enrolled in the trial. Before TCR sequencing, CD4+ T cells and CD8+ T cells were sorted from peripheral blood as separate populations. This clone was seen only once. No antigen is known for it. Within one base of it there is no much larger clone, and no base qualities were kept. To sequence the TCRbeta CDR3 region, genomic DNA was isolated from the sorted cells. The immunoSEQ Assay was used for sequencing of TCRbeta CDR3 regions. Sourced from immuneACCESS, this table was stored by TCRdb with only in-frame sequences that have V and J called. A share of the clones is absent; for the studies checked, an unresolved V gene accounts for under half, and the remainder has no known explanation. The sample records fewer than 85,000 clones, about nine tenths of which are singletons. The ten biggest clones cover roughly 11% of the sample.

Sequenced material: CD4+ or CD8+ T cells sorted from blood, taken in a trial of the OX40 agonist ivuxolimab. The receptor comes from an adult with an advanced solid tumor such as melanoma, head and neck, liver or kidney cancer.

The nucleotides are TGTGCCAGCAGTTTTCTCTCCTTTGCGAACACCGGGGAGCTGTTTTTT. Its protein product is CASSFLSFANTGELFF. The chain is made from TRBV27 and TRBJ2-2, with no reliable assignment of the D segment. From a lookup of the germline V gene (reference sequence), CDR1 and CDR2 are MNHEY and SMNVEV. The CDR3 sequence holds 16 residues, the cysteine and phenylalanine included. Solely the CDR3 DNA is kept, with 48 bases framed from the first base. Trimming takes 3 bases from V and 0 bases from J, and the germline ends sit 11 bases apart.